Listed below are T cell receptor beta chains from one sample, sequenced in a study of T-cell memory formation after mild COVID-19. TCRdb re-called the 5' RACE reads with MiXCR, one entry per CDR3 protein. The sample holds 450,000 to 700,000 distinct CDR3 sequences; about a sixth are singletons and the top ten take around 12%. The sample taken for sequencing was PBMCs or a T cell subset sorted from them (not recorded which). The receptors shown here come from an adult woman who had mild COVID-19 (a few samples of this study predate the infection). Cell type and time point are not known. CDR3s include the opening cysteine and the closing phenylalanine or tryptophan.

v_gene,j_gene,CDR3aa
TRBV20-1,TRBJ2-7,CSARDLTYEQYF
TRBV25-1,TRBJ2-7,CASSEFGTEGQQYF
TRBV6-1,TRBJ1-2,CASSEKWGRDGYTF
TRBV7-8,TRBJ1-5,CASSLKRGQAKLKGEPQHF
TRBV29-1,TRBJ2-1,CSGHTGNNEQFF
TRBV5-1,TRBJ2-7,CASSEPGQAYEQYF
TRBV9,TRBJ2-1,CASSVADGLQFF
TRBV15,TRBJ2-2,CATSAGRGPWTGELFF
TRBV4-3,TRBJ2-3,CASSQDRVAGRTDTQYF
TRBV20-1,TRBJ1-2,CSAPGKNYGYTF
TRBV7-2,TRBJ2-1,CASSSFVRDEQFF
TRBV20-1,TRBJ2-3,CSASGTGATDTQYF
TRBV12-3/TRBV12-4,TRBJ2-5,CASSFGTGTYQETQYF
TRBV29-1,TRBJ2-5,CSVAGLAGGKETQYF
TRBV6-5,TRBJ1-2,CASSPAGGAGYTF
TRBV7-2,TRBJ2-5,CASSLGLTSGRGETQYF
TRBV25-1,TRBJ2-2,CASTAFTGRGPGSLAGELFF
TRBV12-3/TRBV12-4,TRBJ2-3,CASTLLAVSTDTQYF
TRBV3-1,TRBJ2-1,CASSQRLAGYEQFF
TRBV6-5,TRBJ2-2,CASCRGNTGELFF
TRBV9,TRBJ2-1,CASSGDRGGVGYNEQFF
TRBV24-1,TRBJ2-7,CATSDQAPSGFYEQYF
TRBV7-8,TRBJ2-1,CASSLGGGLPNEQFF
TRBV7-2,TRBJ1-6,CASSLRRQNSPLHF
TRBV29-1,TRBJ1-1,CSVPEAFF
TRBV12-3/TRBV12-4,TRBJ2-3,CASSGRGGDTQYF
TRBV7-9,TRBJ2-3,CASSARVTTLSTDTQYF
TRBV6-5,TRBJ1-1,CASSSDRGRGTEAFF
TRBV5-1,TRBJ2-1,CASSLVGQSYNEQFF
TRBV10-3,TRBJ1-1,CAISESPGEDTEAFF